Presented here are 28 T cell receptor beta chains from one specimen sequenced in a study of CD8+ T cells in alopecia areata. Stated treatment: oral pan-JAK inhibitor, 5-10 mg twice daily. RNA was extracted and reverse transcribed into cDNA as the sequencing template. Sequencing used immunoSEQ multiplex PCR; TCRdb keeps in-frame clones, though not all of them. The sample lists approximately 210,000 clones; about three fifths were seen once. The sample here was CD4+ T cells sorted from blood, taken at week 4, from a patient treated with tofacitinib. The receptors stem from a human donor with alopecia areata.

This rearrangement joins TRBV7-9 to TRBJ2-7; TRBD2 is a possible D gene (5 bases). The V end lost 5 bases, the J end lost 6 bases, and 14 bases lay between the germline ends. Germline loops: CDR1 SEHNR, CDR2 FQNEAQ (reference sequence). The CDR3 extends over 13 amino acids. CDR3 nucleotides: TGTGCCAGCAGCCCACGAGCGGTTTCCGAGCAGTACTTC. Its protein product is CASSPRAVSEQYF.

This clone has a single count. The rearrangement uses TRBV7-9 and TRBJ2-4; D is unresolved. V lost 5 bases and J lost 0, with 14 bases in between. The CDR3 extends over 16 amino acids. Germline assignment: CDR1 SEHNR and CDR2 FQNEAQ (reference sequence). The chain's CDR3 is CASSRVGLLAKNIQYF. The CDR3 nucleotides are TGTGCCAGCAGCCGCGTTGGGCTTTTAGCCAAAAACATTCAGTACTTC.

V gene TRBV18 combines with J gene TRBJ1-3, with D possibly matching TRBD1 (5 bases). Germline CDR1 KGHSH, CDR2 LQKENI. The CDR3 loop spans 14 amino acids. The V end lost 4 bases, the J end lost 2 bases, and 9 bases lay between the germline ends. The CDR3 loop reads CASSQGTTGNTIYF. CDR3 bases: TGTGCCAGCTCACAAGGGACCACTGGAAACACCATATATTTT. Combining the CDR3 with reference TRBV18 and TRBJ1-3 gives the whole variable domain NAGVMQNPRHLVRRRGQEARLRCSPMKGHSHVYWYRQLPEEGLKFMVYLQKENIIDESGMPKERFSAEFPKEGPSILRIQQVVRGDSAAYFCASSQGTTGNTIYFGEGSWLTVV.

This clone was observed a few times. The V gene is TRBV11-2, the J gene TRBJ1-4; D not certain. CDR1 and CDR2 from the germline V gene are SGHAT and FQNNGV. CDR3 length equals 12 residues. V lost 3 bases to trimming and J lost 9 bases, with 8 bases between them. The CDR3 DNA reads as TGTGCCAGCAGCTTCCGGGAGCAAAAACTGTTTTTT. This translates into CASSFREQKLFF.

J is TRBJ2-1 and V is TRBV7-2; 8 nucleotides match TRBD2. The CDR3 sequence is 15 residues long. Germline CDR1 SGHTA, CDR2 FQGNSA. V was clipped by 0 bases and J by 7 bases; unmatched bases: 5. CDR3 sequence reads: CASSLAGTSRNEQFF. CDR3 sequence (DNA): TGTGCCAGCAGCTTAGCAGGGACTAGTCGGAATGAGCAGTTCTTC.

This clone showed up just a few times. The chain has TRBV30 and TRBJ2-7, with D unclear. V shed 5 bases and J shed 3 bases, with 8 bases lying between them. This CDR3 contains 11 residues. In germline, CDR1 is GTSNPN, CDR2 SVGIG (reference sequence). This chain's CDR3 is CAWGLSYEQYF. In DNA, the CDR3 is TGTGCCTGGGGGTTAAGCTACGAGCAGTACTTC.

V usage is TRBV4-1 and J usage is TRBJ1-1; D is uncertain. The CDR3 spans 14 residues. The germline V gene encodes CDR1 MGHRA and CDR2 YSYEKL. V was clipped by 1 base and J by 1 base, with 7 bases between them. CDR3 amino acids: CASSQAVTNTEAFF. As DNA, the CDR3 is TGCGCCAGCAGCCAAGCGGTGACGAACACTGAAGCTTTCTTT.

The chain is built from TRBV7-2 and TRBJ2-6; D ambiguous. Between the trimmed V and J ends, which lost 3 bases and 0 bases, there was a span of 6 bases. Germline V CDR1 and CDR2: SGHTA, FQGNSA. This CDR3 has 15 residues. CDR3 sequence reads: CASSFPGSGANVLTF. DNA of the CDR3: TGTGCCAGCAGCTTTCCCGGCTCTGGGGCCAACGTCCTGACTTTC.

V and J are TRBV10-3 and TRBJ2-3; 8 bases are shared with TRBD1. CDR1 and CDR2 (germline): ENHRY, SYGVKD. CDR3 length: 17 amino acids. With 10 bases clipped from V and 1 base from J, the junction kept 16 bases outside the gene matches. CDR3 loop: CASTRTGIGFGTDTQYF. CDR3 nucleotides: TGTGCCAGCACCCGGACAGGGATCGGATTCGGCACAGATACGCAGTATTTT.

CDR3 sequence: CASSQDRGTNEKLFF. CDR3 DNA sequence: TGCGCCAGCAGCCAAGACCGGGGAACTAATGAAAAACTGTTTTTT. J is TRBJ1-4 and V is TRBV4-3; the D is unclear. The ends were cut back, 0 bases at V and 1 base at J, with 6 bases in the middle. The CDR3 loop spans 15 amino acids. Germline V gene data show CDR1 as LGHNA and CDR2 as YSLEER.

The chain uses TRBV11-2 and TRBJ2-5; weak D call: TRBD1 (6 bases). With 5 bases removed from V and 5 bases from J, the gap between germline ends came to 18 bases. The CDR3 is made up of 15 amino acids. Germline CDR1 SGHAT, CDR2 FQNNGV. The DNA of the CDR3 is TGTGCCAGCAGCACCCTGGGGACATTGGGGGAGACCCAGTACTTC. This encodes CASSTLGTLGETQYF.

The table lists this clone with a few counts. The chain couples TRBV4-1 to TRBJ2-3; no definite D call. This CDR3 spans 17 amino acids. The V gene's germline CDR1 is MGHRA and CDR2 YSYEKL. The germline V and J ends were trimmed by 0 bases and 2 bases, with 15 bases remaining between them. DNA of the CDR3: TGCGCCAGCAGCCAAGAATGGGTCCCCCCATACACAGATACGCAGTATTTT. Its protein is CASSQEWVPPYTDTQYF.

CDR3 loop: CATRGGTSNTDTQYF. CDR3 DNA: TGTGCCACCAGAGGAGGGACTAGCAACACAGATACGCAGTATTTT. This chain links TRBV15 with TRBJ2-3, with 9 bases fitting TRBD2. Per germline, CDR1 LNHNV and CDR2 YYDKDF (reference sequence). The CDR3 totals 15 residues. V shed 6 bases and J 2 bases; nucleotides not matched to a gene: 6.

This clone came up a few times. The chain has TRBV30 and TRBJ1-1, with a tentative D call TRBD1 (6 bases). Germline V gene data show CDR1 as GTSNPN and CDR2 as SVGIG (reference sequence). The ends were cut back, 3 bases at V and 0 bases at J, with 20 bases in the middle. This CDR3 comprises 17 residues. In DNA, the CDR3 is TGTGCCTGGAGGAGATTCCGGACAGTAGCAATGAACACTGAAGCTTTCTTT. Amino acids: CAWRRFRTVAMNTEAFF. Full variable domain (rest looked up from reference TRBV30 and TRBJ1-1): SQTIHQWPATLVQPVGSPLSLECTVEGTSNPNLYWYRQAAGRGLQLLFYSVGIGQISSEVPQNLSASRPQDRQFILSSKKLLLSDSGFYLCAWRRFRTVAMNTEAFFGQGTRLTVV.

The CDR3 bases are TGCAGCGTTGAAGCCCCTGGGACAGGGCAGATATACAATGAGCAGTTCTTC. As protein: CSVEAPGTGQIYNEQFF. The chain employs TRBV29-1 and TRBJ2-1; 9 nucleotides agree with TRBD1. The V segment lost 1 base and the J segment 4 bases; nucleotides outside the gene matches: 11. Germline CDR1 reads SQVTM; CDR2 reads ANQGSEA. This CDR3 spans 17 amino acids.

With respect to this clone: Relative to the germline gene, one junction end is altered; a read error may explain this. The rearrangement uses TRBV2 and TRBJ1-5; TRBD1 matches 9 bases. The CDR3 is 13 amino acids. Per germline, CDR1 SNHLY and CDR2 FYNNEI. This CDR3 reads CASSEARWDRADF. Written as DNA, the CDR3 is TGTGCCAGCAGTGAAGCGCGGTGGGACAGGGCCGACTTT.

The rearrangement links TRBV30 to TRBJ1-2; D remains unclear. The CDR3 spans 13 residues. Germline values: CDR1 GTSNPN, CDR2 SVGIG (reference sequence). Trimming stripped 0 bases from V and 4 bases from J, with 9 bases between. For the CDR3, the DNA is TGTGCCTGGAGTGTACGATCGTCCTATGGCTACACCTTC. Translating it yields CAWSVRSSYGYTF.

The V and J genes are TRBV19 and TRBJ1-1; D not certain. V shed 7 bases and J shed 4 bases, with 16 bases lying between them. The germline V gene has CDR1 LNHDA and CDR2 SQIVND (reference sequence). This CDR3 has 14 residues. The CDR3 sequence is CASTPGSRSTEAFF. CDR3 coding DNA: TGTGCCAGTACTCCGGGATCCCGTAGCACTGAAGCTTTCTTT.

This rearrangement joins TRBV4-1 to TRBJ1-1; 8 bases match TRBD1. The CDR3 has 13 residues. Germline V CDR1 and CDR2: MGHRA, YSYEKL. V was pared by 5 bases and J by 6 bases, with 5 bases of the junction left unmatched. The CDR3 region has the DNA TGCGCCAGCAGCGTTAACAGGGGGGCTGAAGCTTTCTTT. Protein sequence: CASSVNRGAEAFF.

The chain carries TRBV6-5 and TRBJ2-7, with TRBD1 matching over 9 bases. The CDR3 runs 13 residues. The V gene's germline CDR1 is MNHEY and CDR2 SVGAGI. V gave up 8 bases and J gave up 2 bases; unmatched junction bases: 4. This CDR3 reads CASGWDRAYEQYF. The CDR3 bases are TGTGCCAGCGGATGGGACAGGGCCTACGAGCAGTACTTC.

This chain links TRBV5-1 with TRBJ1-1, with TRBD1 matching 7 bases. V trimming: 7 bases; J trimming: 0 bases; junction bases outside the gene matches: 6. This CDR3 is built from 14 residues. In germline, CDR1 is SGHRS, CDR2 YFSETQ. CDR3 nucleotide sequence: TGCGCCAGCGGCACAGGGGACTTGAACACTGAAGCTTTCTTT. It encodes CASGTGDLNTEAFF.

This clone occurred a few times. This chain links TRBV7-2 with TRBJ1-1; D may be TRBD1 (5 bases). CDR1 SGHTA and CDR2 FQGNSA come from the germline V gene. The CDR3 has 12 residues. Trimming took 5 bases from V and 5 from J, leaving 9 bases between them. The CDR3 DNA reads TGTGCCAGCAGCCGGGGGGGAACTGAAGCTTTCTTT. It yields the protein CASSRGGTEAFF.

Regarding this clone: Distinct nucleotide sequences in the sample also encode this CDR3. This chain connects TRBV29-1 to TRBJ1-1; 10 bases fit TRBD1. The CDR3 runs to 12 residues. J gave up 5 bases and V 4 bases, and 1 base lay outside the gene matches. Per germline, CDR1 SQVTM and CDR2 ANQGSEA. The CDR3 region has the DNA TGCAGCGTTGGGACAGGGGGAACTGAAGCTTTCTTT. It yields the protein CSVGTGGTEAFF.

The chain is built from TRBV4-2 and TRBJ2-3; 7 bases align to TRBD2. The germline V gene encodes CDR1 LGHNA and CDR2 YNFKEQ. The ends lost 4 bases at V and 2 bases at J; junction bases unmatched: 6. The CDR3 is made up of 15 amino acids. CDR3 amino acids: CASSRWEGLTDTQYF. In DNA form, the CDR3 reads TGTGCCAGCAGCCGTTGGGAGGGGCTCACAGATACGCAGTATTTT.

The gene calls are TRBV6-5 and TRBJ2-1; the D is unclear. Trimming shortened V by 6 bases and J by 1 base, and 10 bases separated the two germline ends. Germline V gene sequence: CDR1 MNHEY, CDR2 SVGAGI. The CDR3 is made up of 14 amino acids. This CDR3 reads CASRGPLSYNEQFF. As DNA, the CDR3 is TGTGCCAGCAGAGGACCGTTATCCTACAATGAGCAGTTCTTC.

This clone was counted a few times. The chain joins TRBV7-8 to TRBJ1-5; a weak D match, TRBD1 (6 bases). The CDR3 length is 15 residues. CDR1 is SGHVS and CDR2 is FQNEAQ in the germline V gene. The germline V and J ends were trimmed by 3 bases and 3 bases, with 12 bases remaining between them. For the CDR3, the DNA is TGTGCCAGCAGCTTTACCAGGGGTTACAATCAGCCCCAGCATTTT. It translates to CASSFTRGYNQPQHF.

In its sample, this clone was seen once. The rearrangement links TRBV13 to TRBJ2-5; D perhaps matches TRBD2 (5 bases). The CDR3 is 15 residues long. Trimming left V 0 bases short and J 3 bases short, with 11 bases between. Germline V gene sequence: CDR1 PRHDT, CDR2 FYEKMQ (reference sequence). CDR3 nucleotide sequence: TGTGCCAGCAGCTTAGGCCCAGGTAGCGAAGAGACCCAGTACTTC. Translating gives CASSLGPGSEETQYF.

This clone appeared a single time. The rearrangement links TRBV9 to TRBJ2-5, with D possibly TRBD1 on 5 matching bases. The CDR3 length is 13 residues. The germline V gene encodes CDR1 SGDLS and CDR2 YYNGEE. Trimming pared 0 bases from V and 4 bases from J, leaving 7 bases between. The CDR3 protein is CASSVDRRETQYF. CDR3 in DNA: TGTGCCAGCAGCGTAGACAGGCGAGAGACCCAGTACTTC.